This entry lists 10 T cell receptor beta chains sequenced from one sample in a study of regulatory T cells in long-lasting Graves disease. Indicated time point: newly diagnosed GD, antithyroid drugs for less than 3 months. There was RNA extracted from PBMCs, and the TCR library was made from it. TCR beta libraries were built with iRepertoire HTBI primers and Arm-PCR of CDR3 regions. TCRdb processed the multiplex PCR reads anew with MiXCR; each CDR3 protein has one entry. There are 450,000 to 600,000 distinct CDR3 sequences in the sample; roughly 16% occur only once, and 12% lies in the top ten. These data were likewise used in another study, on T cells in Graves' hyperthyroidism and ophthalmopathy.

The sample in question was peripheral blood mononuclear cells (PBMCs), obtained at new diagnosis, from a patient treated with antithyroid drugs. These receptors originate from a man aged 35 to 55 with Graves disease.

J is TRBJ2-1 and V is TRBV29-1; 10 bases agree with TRBD1. This CDR3 comprises 14 residues. CDR1 is SQVTM and CDR2 is ANQGSEA in the germline V gene. Germline trimming cut 6 bases from V and 9 bases from J; bases unmatched to any gene: 11. The DNA for the CDR3 is TGCAGCGTATACCGGGACAGGGGCGTTTTTGAGCAGTTCTTC. Its protein is CSVYRDRGVFEQFF.

This clonotype was picked up many times. V and J are TRBV5-1 and TRBJ2-3; 8 bases are shared with TRBD1. CDR1 and CDR2 (germline): SGHRS, YFSETQ. V was clipped by 9 bases and J by 4 bases; unmatched bases: 7. This CDR3 is 13 amino acids long. The CDR3 here is CATRTGSADTQYF. In DNA form, the CDR3 reads TGCGCCACCCGGACAGGGAGTGCAGATACGCAGTATTTT. Full variable domain (missing parts from reference TRBV5-1 and TRBJ2-3): KAGVTQTPRYLIKTRGQQVTLSCSPISGHRSVSWYQQTPGQGLQFLFEYFSETQRNKGNFPGRFSGRQFSNSRSEMNVSTLELGDSALYLCATRTGSADTQYFGPGTRLTVL.

This chain joins TRBV5-1 and TRBJ1-6; tentative D call: TRBD1 (5 bases). The CDR3 has 14 residues. Looked up from germline, CDR1 is SGHRS and CDR2 is YFSETQ. Trimming removed 4 bases from V and 12 bases from J, with 17 bases in between. The CDR3 region is CASSHRGGEIPLHF. CDR3 DNA: TGCGCCAGCAGCCACCGAGGAGGGGAAATACCCCTCCACTTT. Drawing the rest from reference TRBV5-1 and TRBJ1-6, the complete variable domain is KAGVTQTPRYLIKTRGQQVTLSCSPISGHRSVSWYQQTPGQGLQFLFEYFSETQRNKGNFPGRFSGRQFSNSRSEMNVSTLELGDSALYLCASSHRGGEIPLHFGNGTRLTVT.

The J gene is TRBJ2-2, the V gene TRBV28; 7 nucleotides align to TRBD2. Trimming removed 11 bases from V and 4 bases from J; junction bases left unmatched: 4. The CDR3 spans 12 residues. Germline loops: CDR1 MDHEN, CDR2 SYDVKM. The CDR3 sequence: CAGGGVTGELFF. In DNA form, the CDR3 reads TGTGCCGGTGGGGGGGTCACCGGGGAGCTGTTTTTT.

This clonotype was observed at least ten times. The chain joins TRBV2 to TRBJ2-7; D ambiguous. The CDR3 has 11 residues. The V end lost 4 bases, the J end lost 6 bases, and 7 bases lay between the germline ends. CDR1 is SNHLY and CDR2 is FYNNEI in the germline V gene. CDR3 region: CASSGSSEQYF. The CDR3 DNA reads TGTGCCAGCAGTGGGTCGTCCGAGCAGTACTTC.

As to this clonotype: This may come from a read error, since a much larger clone is one base off. The rearrangement links TRBV4-2 to TRBJ2-5, with a tentative D call TRBD2 (6 bases). Germline CDR1 LGHNA, CDR2 YNFKEQ. The CDR3 contains 14 residues. Written as DNA, the CDR3 is TGTGCCAGCAGCCAAGATGGCGGGAAAGAGACCCGGTACTTC. Translation gives CASSQDGGKETRYF.

CDR3: CASSLVPSGSQGEQFF. CDR3 nucleotides: TGTGCCAGCAGCTTAGTACCTAGCGGGAGTCAAGGGGAGCAGTTCTTC. The V gene is TRBV11-2, the J gene TRBJ2-1, with 10 bases fitting TRBD2. The CDR3 length is 16 residues. Germline V gene lookup returns CDR1 SGHAT and CDR2 FQNNGV. Trimming removed 1 base from V and 10 bases from J; junction bases left unmatched: 10.

This clonotype was recorded at least ten times. This rearrangement joins TRBV18 to TRBJ2-7; unclear D gene. The CDR3 spans 14 residues. Germline values: CDR1 KGHSH, CDR2 LQKENI. The ends were cut back, 2 bases at V and 2 bases at J, with 10 bases in the middle. CDR3 nucleotide sequence: TGTGCCAGCTCACCAGTCAGGTCAACCTACGAGCAGTACTTC. As protein: CASSPVRSTYEQYF.

This clonotype was counted many times. The genes are TRBV7-2 and TRBJ2-1; no definite D call. CDR3 length: 15 amino acids. CDR1 SGHTA and CDR2 FQGNSA come from the germline V gene. Trimming left V 0 bases short and J 1 base short, with 7 bases between. CDR3 in amino acids: CASSLAIRSYNEQFF. In nucleotides, the CDR3 is TGTGCCAGCAGCTTAGCTATCCGATCCTACAATGAGCAGTTCTTC.

The chain has TRBV20-1 and TRBJ2-5; 8 nucleotides align to TRBD1. The CDR3 is made up of 15 amino acids. CDR1 DFQATT and CDR2 SNEGSKA come from the germline V gene (reference sequence). Trimming removed 3 bases from V and 5 bases from J; junction bases left unmatched: 11. The CDR3, as DNA: TGCAGTGCTAGTCCTCCTAGGACAGGGCCTGAGACCCAGTACTTC. Its translation is CSASPPRTGPETQYF.